A selection of T cell receptor beta chains follows, all from one sample in a study of early T cells in non-severe SARS-CoV-2 infection. MiXCR was run by TCRdb on the 5' RACE reads, yielding one entry per CDR3 protein. The sample holds over 50,000 distinct CDR3 sequences, over 7.5% seen once. Input material: whole blood. The receptors stem from an adult who was a healthcare worker with PCR-confirmed SARS-CoV-2 infection or an uninfected control (not recorded which). Each CDR3 is given with its conserved first and last residue. A D gene is named only where the DNA matches it firmly. Where a row states a size, it is once, few, many or the class of an expanded clone; other rows omit it.

V gene: TRBV7-9; clone size: .; D gene: .; J gene: TRBJ2-3; CDR3 DNA: TGTGCCAGCAGCTTTTCTAGCTCCAAAGGCACAGATACGCAGTATTTT; CDR3 protein: CASSFSSSKGTDTQYF
V gene: TRBV29-1; clone size: few; D gene: TRBD1; J gene: TRBJ1-2; CDR3 DNA: TGCAGCGTTGAAGGAATGCCTGGACAGGGAAACTATGGCTACACCTTC; CDR3 protein: CSVEGMPGQGNYGYTF
V gene: TRBV6-2/TRBV6-3; clone size: few; D gene: .; J gene: TRBJ2-1; CDR3 DNA: TGTGCCAGCACTCCAGGCAGTCTACCCCCGGGGGATGAGCAGTTCTTC; CDR3 protein: CASTPGSLPPGDEQFF
V gene: TRBV12-3/TRBV12-4; clone size: few; D gene: .; J gene: TRBJ2-7; CDR3 DNA: TGTGCCAGCAGTTTGGCAGGGGCCGAGCAGTACTTC; CDR3 protein: CASSLAGAEQYF
V gene: TRBV5-1; clone size: many; D gene: TRBD1; J gene: TRBJ1-1; CDR3 DNA: TGCGCCAGCAGCTTGGAAGCAGGGGGCCTAAACACTGAAGCTTTCTTT; CDR3 protein: CASSLEAGGLNTEAFF
V gene: TRBV7-9; clone size: .; D gene: .; J gene: TRBJ2-2; CDR3 DNA: TGTGCCAGCAGCCCCCATGGGGGCAGCGGGGAGCTGTTTTTT; CDR3 protein: CASSPHGGSGELFF
V gene: TRBV5-1; clone size: .; D gene: .; J gene: TRBJ1-4; CDR3 DNA: TGCGCCAGCAGCTTTGGCGCGGCAACTAATGAAAAACTGTTTTTT; CDR3 protein: CASSFGAATNEKLFF
V gene: TRBV6-6; clone size: .; D gene: .; J gene: TRBJ2-3; CDR3 DNA: TGTGCCAGCAGTTACTCATCCAGGGAACCCACAGATACGCAGTATTTT; CDR3 protein: CASSYSSREPTDTQYF
V gene: TRBV30; clone size: .; D gene: .; J gene: TRBJ2-7; CDR3 DNA: TGTGCCTGTCGGGTTTCCTACGAGCAGTACTTC; CDR3 protein: CACRVSYEQYF
V gene: TRBV2; clone size: many; D gene: .; J gene: TRBJ1-2; CDR3 DNA: TGTGCCAGCAGTGCACCAGGGCCCATTGGCTACACCTTC; CDR3 protein: CASSAPGPIGYTF
V gene: TRBV5-1; clone size: .; D gene: .; J gene: TRBJ2-2; CDR3 DNA: TGCGCCAGCAGCTTGCCCGAGACAGGGAACACCGGGGAGCTGTTTTTT; CDR3 protein: CASSLPETGNTGELFF
V gene: TRBV25-1; clone size: many; D gene: .; J gene: TRBJ2-1; CDR3 DNA: TGTGCCAGCAGTGAAGGCAGGGGGGTGTACAATGAGCAGTTCTTC; CDR3 protein: CASSEGRGVYNEQFF
V gene: TRBV7-9; clone size: .; D gene: TRBD2; J gene: TRBJ2-1; CDR3 DNA: TGTGCCAGCAGCTTAGCGGGGACTAGCGGGAACAATGAGCAGTTCTTC; CDR3 protein: CASSLAGTSGNNEQFF
V gene: TRBV5-4; clone size: many; D gene: TRBD2; J gene: TRBJ2-3; CDR3 DNA: TGTGCCAGCAGCCTCATACTAGCGTCAGATACGCAGTATTTT; CDR3 protein: CASSLILASDTQYF
V gene: TRBV7-8; clone size: many; D gene: .; J gene: TRBJ1-1; CDR3 DNA: TGTGCCAGCAGCGGTGTTCGCAGGCTGAACACTGAAGCTTTCTTT; CDR3 protein: CASSGVRRLNTEAFF
V gene: TRBV7-2; clone size: few; D gene: .; J gene: TRBJ1-2; CDR3 DNA: TGTGCCAGCAGCTTAGTTGGCCTCAACTATGGCTACACCTTC; CDR3 protein: CASSLVGLNYGYTF
V gene: TRBV27; clone size: .; D gene: .; J gene: TRBJ1-6; CDR3 DNA: TGTGCCAGCAGTTTTCAGGGGAGTTCACCCCTCCACTTT; CDR3 protein: CASSFQGSSPLHF
V gene: TRBV18; clone size: .; D gene: TRBD1; J gene: TRBJ2-1; CDR3 DNA: TGTGCCAGCTCACCAAAGGACAGGGTCTACAATGAGCAGTTCTTC; CDR3 protein: CASSPKDRVYNEQFF
V gene: TRBV7-2; clone size: .; D gene: .; J gene: TRBJ2-4; CDR3 DNA: TGTGCCAGCAGCCTACAGCCCCAGCTAGCCAAAAACATTCAGTACTTC; CDR3 protein: CASSLQPQLAKNIQYF
V gene: TRBV25-1; clone size: few; D gene: .; J gene: TRBJ1-2; CDR3 DNA: TGTGCCAGCAGTCGAGACGGGTCTTTCTATGGCTACACCTTC; CDR3 protein: CASSRDGSFYGYTF
V gene: TRBV28; clone size: many; D gene: .; J gene: TRBJ1-1; CDR3 DNA: TGTGCCAGCAGTTCTGGCCGGGGAAGTAACGCTGAAGCTTTCTTT; CDR3 protein: CASSSGRGSNAEAFF
V gene: TRBV7-6; clone size: many; D gene: .; J gene: TRBJ2-7; CDR3 DNA: TGTGCCAGCAGCCTAGGACCTCTCTGGAACGAGCAGTACTTC; CDR3 protein: CASSLGPLWNEQYF
V gene: TRBV14; clone size: few; D gene: TRBD2; J gene: TRBJ2-3; CDR3 DNA: TGTGCCAGCAGCCATAGCGGGGTCCGCACAGATACGCAGTATTTT; CDR3 protein: CASSHSGVRTDTQYF
V gene: TRBV6-1; clone size: few; D gene: TRBD1; J gene: TRBJ2-1; CDR3 DNA: TGTGCCAGCAGTGTAGCCTCGGGGACAGGGCTCAATGAGCAGTTCTTC; CDR3 protein: CASSVASGTGLNEQFF
V gene: TRBV6-2/TRBV6-3; clone size: .; D gene: TRBD2; J gene: TRBJ2-1; CDR3 DNA: TGTGCCAGCAGTTACTCGACCAGCGGGAGCTACAATGAGCAGTTCTTC; CDR3 protein: CASSYSTSGSYNEQFF
V gene: TRBV27; clone size: many; D gene: .; J gene: TRBJ2-3; CDR3 DNA: TGTGCCAGCAGTTCGTTGACAGGAATAAGCACAGATACGCAGTATTTT; CDR3 protein: CASSSLTGISTDTQYF
V gene: TRBV30; clone size: many; D gene: .; J gene: TRBJ2-1; CDR3 DNA: TGTGCCTGGAGTGTAGGGTCGGGAGAGATCTACAATGAGCAGTTCTTC; CDR3 protein: CAWSVGSGEIYNEQFF
V gene: TRBV11-3; clone size: few; D gene: .; J gene: TRBJ2-7; CDR3 DNA: TGTGCCAGCAGCTTAGATCATCGGGGGCTGTCCTACGAGCAGTACTTC; CDR3 protein: CASSLDHRGLSYEQYF
V gene: TRBV19; clone size: many; D gene: .; J gene: TRBJ2-2; CDR3 DNA: TGTGCCAGCCGCCCCCGGCACGGGGAGCTGTTTTTT; CDR3 protein: CASRPRHGELFF
V gene: TRBV27; clone size: many; D gene: TRBD1; J gene: TRBJ2-7; CDR3 DNA: TGTGCCAGCAGTTCGCCGGGACAGGGTATCGTTGGTTTGTACGAGCAGTACTTC; CDR3 protein: CASSSPGQGIVGLYEQYF
V gene: TRBV4-1; clone size: many; D gene: TRBD1; J gene: TRBJ1-1; CDR3 DNA: TGCGCCAGCAGCCAAGAGGACAGGGTATACACTGAAGCTTTCTTT; CDR3 protein: CASSQEDRVYTEAFF
V gene: TRBV5-4; clone size: many; D gene: .; J gene: TRBJ2-5; CDR3 DNA: TGTGCCAGCAGCTTGGTGCAGGGGCTAAGGGAGACCCAGTACTTC; CDR3 protein: CASSLVQGLRETQYF
V gene: TRBV6-6; clone size: .; D gene: .; J gene: TRBJ1-4; CDR3 DNA: TGTGCCAGCAGTTACTCCGGAAAACTGTTTTTT; CDR3 protein: CASSYSGKLFF
V gene: TRBV29-1; clone size: .; D gene: .; J gene: TRBJ2-6; CDR3 DNA: TGCAGCGTGGCCCGCTATGGGGAAGAGTCTGGGGCCAACGTCCTGACTTTC; CDR3 protein: CSVARYGEESGANVLTF
V gene: TRBV5-1; clone size: .; D gene: TRBD1; J gene: TRBJ2-5; CDR3 DNA: TGCGCCAGCAATCTACAGGGGGTGACGGAGACCCAGTACTTC; CDR3 protein: CASNLQGVTETQYF
V gene: TRBV7-2; clone size: many; D gene: .; J gene: TRBJ1-1; CDR3 DNA: TGTGCCAGCAGCTTATGGTCGGGGACGGACACTGAAGCTTTCTTT; CDR3 protein: CASSLWSGTDTEAFF
V gene: TRBV5-1; clone size: few; D gene: .; J gene: TRBJ2-7; CDR3 DNA: TGCGCCAGCAGCCCGGGGGCGGCTAGCTACGAGCAGTACTTC; CDR3 protein: CASSPGAASYEQYF
V gene: TRBV6-2/TRBV6-3; clone size: many; D gene: TRBD1; J gene: TRBJ1-1; CDR3 DNA: TGTGCCAGCAGCTACAGGGGAAGGGTTGAAGCTTTCTTT; CDR3 protein: CASSYRGRVEAFF
V gene: TRBV24-1; clone size: .; D gene: .; J gene: TRBJ1-1; CDR3 DNA: TGTGCCACCAAGGGGGGAAAACAGGGCAGCACTGAAGCTTTCTTT; CDR3 protein: CATKGGKQGSTEAFF
V gene: TRBV19; clone size: few; D gene: TRBD2; J gene: TRBJ2-3; CDR3 DNA: TGTGCCAGTAGTATGACTAGCGGGAGGGCCACAGATACGCAGTATTTT; CDR3 protein: CASSMTSGRATDTQYF